This entry concerns a single T cell receptor beta chain. The antigen it binds to is not known. The sample holds no much larger clone one base away, and base qualities are not on file. Whole blood was collected in K2EDTA tubes by collaborating institutions according to the institutions' own protocols. For TCRbeta analysis, collaborator samples were shipped as frozen whole blood, as isolated PBMCs, or as DNA extracted from either sample type. This entry comes from a study of blood T cell repertoires in COVID-19 (dated by TCRdb to 2019 to 2021). The study in broad terms: Samples covering the acute and convalescent phases of COVID-19 were provided by collaborators in the United States, Italy and Spain. The material from the prospective study consisted of cDNA or gDNA derived from T cells, B-cell-depleted T cells, or PBMCs. Deeply sampled blood TCRbeta repertoires from subjects exposed to, actively infected with, or recovered from COVID-19 were included in the dataset. Sample metadata almost always included a de-identified subject ID, COVID-19 status, age in years and sex. Where available, HLA class I and class II types were obtained from metadata supplied by the sample provider rather than from assay-based typing. The repertoires were released in a freely available public database meant as a resource for research on the immune response to SARS-CoV-2. The samples were drawn from the first 160 participants of the ongoing ImmuneRACE study and from 1,254 subjects provided by 6 global collaborators. What the authors observed across the whole study: Clinical and demographic metadata were provided uncurated, with the amount varying by source and participant.

Compared with germline, V lacks 1 base and J lacks 3 bases; bases without a gene match: 2. CDR1 and CDR2 are drawn from the germline V gene (reference sequence): LNHDA, SQIVND. Measured from the cysteine to the phenylalanine, the CDR3 is 15 residues long. The read is trimmed to its CDR3 DNA, 45 bases read in frame from base 1. TCRbeta CDR3 regions were amplified from genomic DNA by means of the immunoSEQ Assay, a bias-controlled multiplex PCR. From the authors' description of their analysis: Nucleated cell counts per sample were estimated from amplification of reference gene primers within the assay. To quantify the absolute abundance of each unique TCRbeta CDR3 rearrangement, sequence reads were collapsed and filtered. For each sample, productive Simpson clonality was calculated by taking the square root of Simpson's diversity index across productive rearrangements. In its TCRdb copy, this immuneACCESS table keeps in-frame sequences only and misses some clones. Where compared with another copy, unresolved V genes explain less than half of these, and the others have no known cause. The V and J calls and clone size are taken from that table; D and trimming were inferred from the DNA. The sample table holds 69,000 or so clones, of which approximately 78% were seen once. 4.8% of the sample is held by the ten biggest clonotypes.

Here the chain combines TRBV19 and TRBJ1-5, with 8 bases aligning to TRBD1. The material sequenced was peripheral blood. This receptor was obtained from a woman older than 75 with active or convalescent COVID-19. The DNA sequence is TGTGCCAGTAGTATAGGACAGGGGCTCAATCAGCCCCAGCATTTT. It translates as CASSIGQGLNQPQHF.